This passage covers 13 T cell receptor beta chains from one sample sequenced in a study of PD-1 blockade in mismatch repair-deficient tumors. Libraries were prepared by immunoSEQ multiplex PCR; TCRdb keeps only in-frame clonotypes and omits some of them. The sample contains 80,000 to 100,000 clones, 65% to 85% of which appear only once. Specimen: peripheral blood, collected 12 weeks after starting pembrolizumab. These receptors were taken from an adult with mismatch repair-deficient cancer.

The chain recombines TRBV7-8 with TRBJ1-1; the match to TRBD1 covers 7 bases. The CDR3 is made up of 15 amino acids. Per the germline V gene, CDR1 is SGHVS and CDR2 is FQNEAQ. V gave up 4 bases and J gave up 3 bases; unmatched junction bases: 8. This chain's CDR3 is CASSSVTGVYTEAFF. In DNA, the CDR3 is TGTGCCAGCAGCTCGGTTACAGGGGTTTACACTGAAGCTTTCTTT.

J is TRBJ2-2 and V is TRBV7-8; D unresolved. Germline V gene lookup returns CDR1 SGHVS and CDR2 FQNEAQ. V was trimmed by 4 bases and J by 1 base, leaving 4 bases between them. This CDR3 contains 13 residues. The DNA for the CDR3 is TGTGCCAGCAGCTCAAGGAACACCGGGGAGCTGTTTTTT. Amino acid sequence: CASSSRNTGELFF.

The genes are TRBV7-6 and TRBJ2-1; no clear D. V was cut by 1 base and J by 0 bases, with 10 bases left in between. This CDR3 region has 16 residues. Per germline, CDR1 SGHVS and CDR2 FNYEAQ. This chain's CDR3 is CASSLGDHTSYNEQFF. In nucleotides, the CDR3 is TGTGCCAGCAGCTTAGGAGATCATACCTCCTACAATGAGCAGTTCTTC.

The V call is TRBV29-1, the J call TRBJ1-1, with 8 nucleotides matching TRBD1. J lost 5 bases, V lost 3 bases, and 5 bases had no gene match. Germline lookup yields CDR1 SQVTM and CDR2 ANQGSEA. The CDR3 is 13 residues long. The CDR3 DNA reads as TGCAGCGTTGACCTTACAGGGGGAACTGAAGCTTTCTTT. This sequence encodes CSVDLTGGTEAFF. The variable domain in full, with the rest retrieved from reference TRBV29-1 and TRBJ1-1, is SAVISQKPSRDICQRGTSLTIQCQVDSQVTMMFWYRQQPGQSLTLIATANQGSEATYESGFVIDKFPISRPNLTFSTLTVSNMSPEDSSIYLCSVDLTGGTEAFFGQGTRLTVV.

The V gene is TRBV9, the J gene TRBJ2-7; 13 bases line up with TRBD2. Trimming took 3 bases from V and 5 from J; bases not matched to a gene: 5. The length of the CDR3 is 15 residues. The germline V gene encodes CDR1 SGDLS and CDR2 YYNGEE. The CDR3 DNA reads TGTGCCAGCAGCGGAGGACTAGCGGGAGAGGACGAGCAGTACTTC. Its translation is CASSGGLAGEDEQYF. The full variable domain, rest sourced from reference TRBV9 and TRBJ2-7, is DSGVTQTPKHLITATGQRVTLRCSPRSGDLSVYWYQQSLDQGLQFLIQYYNGEERAKGNILERFSAQQFPDLHSELNLSSLELGDSALYFCASSGGLAGEDEQYFGPGTRLTVT.

This CDR3 is CATSRGTIGEKLFF. The CDR3, as DNA: TGTGCCACCAGCAGGGGAACCATTGGAGAAAAACTGTTTTTT. This chain links TRBV15 with TRBJ1-4; no definite D call. Trimming left V 3 bases short and J 8 bases short, with 13 bases between. Germline V gene data show CDR1 as LNHNV and CDR2 as YYDKDF (reference sequence). The CDR3 is made up of 14 amino acids.

The chain recombines TRBV11-2 with TRBJ2-5; 9 nucleotides match TRBD1. This CDR3 is built from 15 residues. Per the germline V gene, CDR1 is SGHAT and CDR2 is FQNNGV. After removal of 5 bases from V and 3 bases from J, the junction contained 7 bases not matched to a gene. Written as DNA, the CDR3 is TGTGCCAGCAGCCCCAAGACAGGGGGTAAAGAGACCCAGTACTTC. Its translation is CASSPKTGGKETQYF.

The rearrangement links TRBV29-1 to TRBJ2-4; TRBD1 matches 11 bases. The CDR3 consists of 15 residues. Germline V gene lookup returns CDR1 SQVTM and CDR2 ANQGSEA. The V gene end was trimmed by 0 bases and the J gene end by 5 bases; junction bases not matched to a gene: 3. Written as DNA, the CDR3 is TGCAGCGTTGAAGACGGGACAGGGGGGGAAAACATTCAGTACTTC. This encodes CSVEDGTGGENIQYF.

The rearrangement joins TRBV7-8 to TRBJ1-5; no definite D call. Trimming left V 0 bases short and J 0 bases short, with 0 bases between. Germline V gene data show CDR1 as SGHVS and CDR2 as FQNEAQ. The CDR3 extends over 13 amino acids. The DNA of the CDR3 is TGTGCCAGCAGCTTAGCTAGCAATCAGCCCCAGCATTTT. This sequence encodes CASSLASNQPQHF.

The chain is built from TRBV7-2 and TRBJ2-7; D is unresolved. The length of the CDR3 is 13 residues. Germline loops: CDR1 SGHTA, CDR2 FQGNSA. V gave up 3 bases and J gave up 3 bases, with 9 bases separating them. In DNA, the CDR3 is TGTGCCAGCAGCTTGACAAACCACTACGAGCAGTACTTC. Translated: CASSLTNHYEQYF.

CDR3 residues: CASRRQEEQYF. The CDR3 DNA sequence: TGTGCCAGCAGGCGTCAGGAGGAGCAGTACTTC. This sequence joins TRBV6-5 and TRBJ2-7; D gene unclear. V lost 6 bases and J lost 7, with 10 bases in between. CDR1 is MNHEY and CDR2 is SVGAGI in the germline V gene. The CDR3 is 11 residues long.

The rearrangement links TRBV9 to TRBJ2-3, with TRBD2 identical over 7 bases. The CDR3 runs 15 residues. CDR1 is SGDLS, CDR2 YYNGEE, per germline. V gave up 2 bases and J gave up 1 base; unmatched junction bases: 4. CDR3 region: CASSVGGSGTDTQYF. DNA of the CDR3: TGTGCCAGCAGCGTCGGCGGGAGTGGCACAGATACGCAGTATTTT. Together with reference TRBV9 and TRBJ2-3, the CDR3 gives the full variable domain: DSGVTQTPKHLITATGQRVTLRCSPRSGDLSVYWYQQSLDQGLQFLIQYYNGEERAKGNILERFSAQQFPDLHSELNLSSLELGDSALYFCASSVGGSGTDTQYFGPGTRLTVL.

The V gene is TRBV5-1, the J gene TRBJ2-2, with a weak D call TRBD1 (6 bases). This CDR3 has 14 residues. Deletions cut 2 bases from V and 5 bases from J, with 10 bases between. Germline values: CDR1 SGHRS, CDR2 YFSETQ. The DNA for the CDR3 is TGCGCCAGCAGCTTTAGGACAGCTACCGGGGAGCTGTTTTTT. Translated: CASSFRTATGELFF.